This T cell receptor (beta chain) was identified during a study of regulatory T cells in long-lasting Graves disease. Study-level points and caveats: TRBV28, TRBJ1-2 and TRBJ2-5 were favored in persistent disease. Among the persistent patients, about 3,000 public clonotypes were shared, more than the roughly 970 shared among new patients.

The TCR beta library used iRepertoire HTBI primers with Arm-PCR amplification of CDR3. TCRdb reprocessed the multiplex PCR reads via MiXCR and lists one record per CDR3 protein. The repertoire holds about 450,000 distinct CDR3 sequences, with roughly 15% as singletons. This clonotype was seen repeatedly, ten times or more. Antigen: not known. This CDR3 has 15 amino acids. With 7 bases removed from V and 4 bases from J, the gap between germline ends came to 17 bases. Noted time point: newly diagnosed GD, antithyroid drugs for less than 3 months. Generation of the TCR library employed RNA extracted from PBMCs. These data are also associated with another study on T cells in Graves' hyperthyroidism and ophthalmopathy. That source adds: HTBI primers drove first-round RT-PCR of the TCR CDR3. Blood also showed most of the thyroid clonotypes that were expanded above 0.001.

This material consisted of peripheral blood mononuclear cells (PBMCs), taken at new diagnosis, from a patient treated with antithyroid drugs. The sequence was collected from a woman aged 30 to 39 with Graves disease. The gene calls are TRBV12-3 or TRBV12-4 and TRBJ2-1; D is perhaps TRBD1 or TRBD2 (5 bases each). DNA for the CDR3: TGTGCCAGCACCCCTCCACGGGGCAATTACAATGAGCAGTTCTTC. As protein: CASTPPRGNYNEQFF.